This T cell receptor (beta chain) was observed in a study of blood T cell repertoires in COVID-19. Study-level background: COVID-19 samples collected from the United States, Italy and Spain covered acute and convalescent phases. From T cells, B-cell-depleted T cells, or PBMCs came the material, which was cDNA or gDNA.

Germline V gene data show CDR1 as MDHEN and CDR2 as SYDVKM. The V gene lost 5 bases and the J gene lost 8 bases, with 13 bases spanning the gap. CDR3 length: 13 residues. TCRdb's copy holds only in-frame clones and misses some; the assay was immunoSEQ multiplex PCR. The sample records 180,000 or so clones, approximately 89% being singletons. The sequenced material came from peripheral blood. The sequence derives from a woman aged 55-75 years with acute or convalescent COVID-19. V is TRBV28 and J is TRBJ2-1; TRBD1 might be the D (5 bases). As DNA, the CDR3 is TGTGCCAGCAGTGACGACCAGGGCTATGAGCAGTTCTTC. Residues: CASSDDQGYEQFF.